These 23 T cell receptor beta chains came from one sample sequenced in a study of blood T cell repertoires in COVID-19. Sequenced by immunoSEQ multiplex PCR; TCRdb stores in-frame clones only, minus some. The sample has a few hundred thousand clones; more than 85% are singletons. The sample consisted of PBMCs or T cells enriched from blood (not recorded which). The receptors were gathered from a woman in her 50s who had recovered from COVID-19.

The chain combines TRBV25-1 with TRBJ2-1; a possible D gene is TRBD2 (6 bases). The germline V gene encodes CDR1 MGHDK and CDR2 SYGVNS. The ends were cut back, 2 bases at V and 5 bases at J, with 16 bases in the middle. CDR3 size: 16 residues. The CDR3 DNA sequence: TGTGCCAGCAGTGAACGTTGGGGTAGCGGAGACAATGAGCAGTTCTTC. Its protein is CASSERWGSGDNEQFF.

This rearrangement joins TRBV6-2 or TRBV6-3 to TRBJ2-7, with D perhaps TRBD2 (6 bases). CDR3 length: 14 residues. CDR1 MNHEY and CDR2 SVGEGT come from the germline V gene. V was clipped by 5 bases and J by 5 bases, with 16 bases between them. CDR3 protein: CASSLRDSLDEQYF. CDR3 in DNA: TGTGCCAGCAGTCTCCGGGACTCCCTGGACGAGCAGTACTTC.

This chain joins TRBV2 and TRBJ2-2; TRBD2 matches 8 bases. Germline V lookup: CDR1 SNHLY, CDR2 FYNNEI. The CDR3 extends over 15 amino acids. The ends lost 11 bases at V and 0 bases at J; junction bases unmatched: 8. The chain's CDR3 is CASISGGANTGELFF. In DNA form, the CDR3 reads TGTGCCTCAATCTCCGGGGGGGCGAACACCGGGGAGCTGTTTTTT.

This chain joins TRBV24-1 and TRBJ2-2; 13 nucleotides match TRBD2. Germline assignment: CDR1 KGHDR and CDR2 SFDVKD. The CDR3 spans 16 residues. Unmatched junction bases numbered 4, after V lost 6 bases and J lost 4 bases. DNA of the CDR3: TGTGCCACCAGTACTAGCGGGAGGGCCGCCACCGGGGAGCTGTTTTTT. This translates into CATSTSGRAATGELFF.

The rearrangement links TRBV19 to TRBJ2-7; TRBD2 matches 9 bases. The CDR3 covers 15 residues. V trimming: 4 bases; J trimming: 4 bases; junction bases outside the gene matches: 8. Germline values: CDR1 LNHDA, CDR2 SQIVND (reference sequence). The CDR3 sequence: CASSTQTSGRYEQYF. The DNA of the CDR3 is TGTGCCAGTAGTACACAGACTAGCGGACGATACGAGCAGTACTTC. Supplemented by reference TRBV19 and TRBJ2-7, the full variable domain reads DGGITQSPKYLFRKEGQNVTLSCEQNLNHDAMYWYRQDPGQGLRLIYYSQIVNDFQKGDIAEGYSVSREKKESFPLTVTSAQKNPTAFYLCASSTQTSGRYEQYFGPGTRLTVT.

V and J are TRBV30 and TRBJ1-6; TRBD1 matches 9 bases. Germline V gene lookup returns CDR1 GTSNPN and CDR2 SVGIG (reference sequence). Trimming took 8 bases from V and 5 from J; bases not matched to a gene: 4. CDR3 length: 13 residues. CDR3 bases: TGTGCCGGGGGACAGGGAAATAATTCACCCCTCCACTTT. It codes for CAGGQGNNSPLHF. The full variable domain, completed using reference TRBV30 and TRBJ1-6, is SQTIHQWPATLVQPVGSPLSLECTVEGTSNPNLYWYRQAAGRGLQLLFYSVGIGQISSEVPQNLSASRPQDRQFILSSKKLLLSDSGFYLCAGGQGNNSPLHFGNGTRLTVT.

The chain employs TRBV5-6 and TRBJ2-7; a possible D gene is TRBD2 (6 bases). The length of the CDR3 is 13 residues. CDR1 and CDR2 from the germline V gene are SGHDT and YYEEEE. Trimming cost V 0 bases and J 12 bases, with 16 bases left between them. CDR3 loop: CASSLGGDFGPYF. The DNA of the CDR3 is TGTGCCAGCAGCTTGGGCGGGGACTTCGGGCCGTACTTC.

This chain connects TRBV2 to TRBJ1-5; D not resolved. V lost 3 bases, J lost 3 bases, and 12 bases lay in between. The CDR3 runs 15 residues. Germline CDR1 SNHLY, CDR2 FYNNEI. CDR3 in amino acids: CASSELQISNQPQHF. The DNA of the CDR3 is TGTGCCAGCAGTGAGTTGCAGATCTCCAATCAGCCCCAGCATTTT.

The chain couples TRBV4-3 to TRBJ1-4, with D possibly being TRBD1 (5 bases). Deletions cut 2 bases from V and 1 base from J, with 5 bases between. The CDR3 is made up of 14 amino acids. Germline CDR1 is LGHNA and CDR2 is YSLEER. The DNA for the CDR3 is TGCGCCAGCAGCCAACAGGGAACTAATGAAAAACTGTTTTTT. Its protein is CASSQQGTNEKLFF.

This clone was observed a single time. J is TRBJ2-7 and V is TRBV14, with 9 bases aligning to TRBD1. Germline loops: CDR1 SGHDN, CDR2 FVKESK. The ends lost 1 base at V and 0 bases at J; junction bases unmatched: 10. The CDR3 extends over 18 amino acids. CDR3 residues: CASSQGGTGLTYSYEQYF. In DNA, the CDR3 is TGTGCCAGCAGCCAAGGCGGGACAGGGTTAACTTACTCCTACGAGCAGTACTTC.

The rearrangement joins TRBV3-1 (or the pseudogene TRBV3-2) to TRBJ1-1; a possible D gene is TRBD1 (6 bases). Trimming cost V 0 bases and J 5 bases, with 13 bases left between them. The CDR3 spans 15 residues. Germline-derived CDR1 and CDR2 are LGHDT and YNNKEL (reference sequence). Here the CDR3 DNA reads TGTGCCAGCAGCCAAGATGGAGGGGGAGGGACTGAAGCTTTCTTT. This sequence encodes CASSQDGGGGTEAFF.

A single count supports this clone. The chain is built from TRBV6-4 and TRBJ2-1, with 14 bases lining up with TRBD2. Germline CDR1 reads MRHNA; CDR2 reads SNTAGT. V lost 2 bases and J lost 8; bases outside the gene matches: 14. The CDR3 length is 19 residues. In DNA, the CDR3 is TGTGCCAGCAGTGACCTGACCCTCGTTGGGACTAGCGGGAGTGATGAGCAGTTCTTC. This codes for CASSDLTLVGTSGSDEQFF.

CDR3 nucleotide sequence: TGTGCCAGCAGTGAGCTAAGCGGGAGGTTCAATGAGCAGTTCTTC. It codes for CASSELSGRFNEQFF. The genes are TRBV6-1 and TRBJ2-1, with 9 bases aligning to TRBD2. This CDR3 contains 15 residues. Trimming took 3 bases from V and 6 from J; bases not matched to a gene: 6. Germline CDR1 is MNHNS and CDR2 is SASEGT.

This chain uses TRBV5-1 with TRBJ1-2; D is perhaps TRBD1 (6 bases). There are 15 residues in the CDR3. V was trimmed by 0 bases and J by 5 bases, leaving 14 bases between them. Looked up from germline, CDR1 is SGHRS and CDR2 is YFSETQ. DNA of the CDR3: TGCGCCAGCAGCTTGGGGACAGAAGTTCCTTATGGCTACACCTTC. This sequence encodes CASSLGTEVPYGYTF. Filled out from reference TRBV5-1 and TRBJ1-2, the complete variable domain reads KAGVTQTPRYLIKTRGQQVTLSCSPISGHRSVSWYQQTPGQGLQFLFEYFSETQRNKGNFPGRFSGRQFSNSRSEMNVSTLELGDSALYLCASSLGTEVPYGYTFGSGTRLTVV.

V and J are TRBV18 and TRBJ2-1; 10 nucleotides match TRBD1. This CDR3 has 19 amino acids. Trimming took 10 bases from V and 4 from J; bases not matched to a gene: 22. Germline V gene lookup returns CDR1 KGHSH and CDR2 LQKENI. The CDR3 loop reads CATKGAPSPGQGLYNEQFF. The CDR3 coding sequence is TGTGCCACCAAGGGGGCTCCGAGCCCGGGACAGGGGCTGTACAATGAGCAGTTCTTC.

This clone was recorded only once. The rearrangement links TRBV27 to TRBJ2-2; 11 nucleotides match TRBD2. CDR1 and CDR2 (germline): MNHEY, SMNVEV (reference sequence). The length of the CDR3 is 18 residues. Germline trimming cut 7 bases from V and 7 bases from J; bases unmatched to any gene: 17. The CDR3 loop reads CASTPRASGRFLHGELFF. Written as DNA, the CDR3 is TGTGCCAGCACCCCCAGGGCTAGCGGGAGGTTTTTGCACGGGGAGCTGTTTTTT.

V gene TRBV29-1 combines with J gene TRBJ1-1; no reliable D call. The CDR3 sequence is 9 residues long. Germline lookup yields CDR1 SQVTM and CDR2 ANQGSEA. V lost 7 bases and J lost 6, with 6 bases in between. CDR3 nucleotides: TGCAGCGCTTATCCTGAAGCTTTCTTT. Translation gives CSAYPEAFF.

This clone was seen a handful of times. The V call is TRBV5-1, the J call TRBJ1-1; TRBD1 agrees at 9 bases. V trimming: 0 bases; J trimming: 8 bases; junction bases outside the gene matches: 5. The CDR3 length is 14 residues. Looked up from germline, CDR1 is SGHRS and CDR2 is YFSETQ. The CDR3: CASSLVQGQGEAFF. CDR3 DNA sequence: TGCGCCAGCAGCTTGGTTCAGGGACAGGGAGAAGCTTTCTTT.

The CDR3 DNA reads TGCGCCAGCAGCCAAGCGGGGTATTACAACAATGAGCAGTTCTTC. Its translation: CASSQAGYYNNEQFF. V gene TRBV4-1 combines with J gene TRBJ2-1; D might be TRBD2 (5 bases). The length of the CDR3 is 15 residues. Trimming shortened V by 1 base and J by 5 bases, and 12 bases separated the two germline ends. The germline CDR1 and CDR2 sequences are MGHRA and YSYEKL.

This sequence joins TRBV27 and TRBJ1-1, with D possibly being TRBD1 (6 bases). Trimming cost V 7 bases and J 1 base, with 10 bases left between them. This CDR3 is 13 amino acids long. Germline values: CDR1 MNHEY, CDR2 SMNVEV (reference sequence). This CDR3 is CASTNRENTEAFF. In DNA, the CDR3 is TGTGCCAGCACCAACAGGGAGAACACTGAAGCTTTCTTT.

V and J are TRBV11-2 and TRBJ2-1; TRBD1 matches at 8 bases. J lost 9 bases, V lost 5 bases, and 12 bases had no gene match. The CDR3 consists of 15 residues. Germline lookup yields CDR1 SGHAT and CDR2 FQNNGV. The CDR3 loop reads CASSLRDRPKSEQFF. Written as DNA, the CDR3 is TGTGCCAGCAGCCTCCGGGACAGGCCTAAAAGTGAGCAGTTCTTC.

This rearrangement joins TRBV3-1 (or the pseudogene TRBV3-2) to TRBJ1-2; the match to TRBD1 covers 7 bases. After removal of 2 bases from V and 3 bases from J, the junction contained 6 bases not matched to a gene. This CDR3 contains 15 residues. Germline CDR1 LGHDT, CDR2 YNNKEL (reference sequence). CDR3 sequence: CASSQLTGTDYGYTF. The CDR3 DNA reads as TGTGCCAGCAGCCAACTAACAGGGACAGACTATGGCTACACCTTC.

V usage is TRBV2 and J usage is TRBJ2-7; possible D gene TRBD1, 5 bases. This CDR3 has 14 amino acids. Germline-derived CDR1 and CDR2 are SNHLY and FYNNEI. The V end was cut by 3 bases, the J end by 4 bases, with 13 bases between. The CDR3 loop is CASSDYRPFYEQYF. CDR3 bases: TGTGCCAGCAGTGATTACAGGCCCTTTTACGAGCAGTACTTC.